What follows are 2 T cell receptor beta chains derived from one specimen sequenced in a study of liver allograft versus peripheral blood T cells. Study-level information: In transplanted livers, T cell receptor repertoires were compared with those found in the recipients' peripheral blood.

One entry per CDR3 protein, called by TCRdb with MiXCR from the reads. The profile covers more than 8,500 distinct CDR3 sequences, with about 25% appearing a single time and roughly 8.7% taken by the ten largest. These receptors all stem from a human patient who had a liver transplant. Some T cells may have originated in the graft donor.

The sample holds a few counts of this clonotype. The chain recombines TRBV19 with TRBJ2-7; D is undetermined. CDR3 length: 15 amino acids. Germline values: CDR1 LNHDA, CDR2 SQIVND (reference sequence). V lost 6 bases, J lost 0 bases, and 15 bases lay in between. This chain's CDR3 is CASSVGRSFSYEQYF. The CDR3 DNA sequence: TGTGCCAGTAGCGTAGGCAGATCCTTCTCCTACGAGCAGTACTTC.

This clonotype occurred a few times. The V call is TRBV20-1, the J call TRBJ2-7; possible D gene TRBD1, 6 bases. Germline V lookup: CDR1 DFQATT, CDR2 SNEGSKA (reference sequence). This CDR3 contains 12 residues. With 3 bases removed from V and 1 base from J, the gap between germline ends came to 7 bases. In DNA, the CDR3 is TGCAGTGCTAGGACAGGTTCCTACGAGCAGTACTTC. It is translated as CSARTGSYEQYF.